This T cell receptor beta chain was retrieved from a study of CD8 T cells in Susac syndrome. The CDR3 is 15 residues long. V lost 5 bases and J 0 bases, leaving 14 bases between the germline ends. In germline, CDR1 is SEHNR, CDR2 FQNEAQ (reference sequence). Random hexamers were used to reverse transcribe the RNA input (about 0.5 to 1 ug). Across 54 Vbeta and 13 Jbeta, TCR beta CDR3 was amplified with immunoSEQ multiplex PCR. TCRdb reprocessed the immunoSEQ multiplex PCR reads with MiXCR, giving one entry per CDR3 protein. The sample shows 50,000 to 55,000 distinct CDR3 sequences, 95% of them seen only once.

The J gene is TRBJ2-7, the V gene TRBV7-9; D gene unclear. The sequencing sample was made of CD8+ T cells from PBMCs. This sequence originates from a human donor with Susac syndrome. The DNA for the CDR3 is TGTGCCAGCAGCGATACAGTCTCAAGCTCCTACGAGCAGTACTTC. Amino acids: CASSDTVSSSYEQYF.